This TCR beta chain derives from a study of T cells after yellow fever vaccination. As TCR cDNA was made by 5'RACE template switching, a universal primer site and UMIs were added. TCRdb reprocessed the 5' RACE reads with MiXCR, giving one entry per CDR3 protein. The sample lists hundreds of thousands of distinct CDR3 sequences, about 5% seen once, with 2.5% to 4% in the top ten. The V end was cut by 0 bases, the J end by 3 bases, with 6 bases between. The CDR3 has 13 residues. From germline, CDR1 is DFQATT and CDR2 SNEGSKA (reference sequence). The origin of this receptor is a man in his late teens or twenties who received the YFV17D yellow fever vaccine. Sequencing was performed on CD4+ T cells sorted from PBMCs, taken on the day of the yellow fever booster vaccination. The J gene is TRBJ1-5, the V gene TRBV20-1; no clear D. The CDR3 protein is CSAREVYNQPQHF. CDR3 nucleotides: TGCAGTGCTAGAGAAGTCTACAATCAGCCCCAGCATTTT.